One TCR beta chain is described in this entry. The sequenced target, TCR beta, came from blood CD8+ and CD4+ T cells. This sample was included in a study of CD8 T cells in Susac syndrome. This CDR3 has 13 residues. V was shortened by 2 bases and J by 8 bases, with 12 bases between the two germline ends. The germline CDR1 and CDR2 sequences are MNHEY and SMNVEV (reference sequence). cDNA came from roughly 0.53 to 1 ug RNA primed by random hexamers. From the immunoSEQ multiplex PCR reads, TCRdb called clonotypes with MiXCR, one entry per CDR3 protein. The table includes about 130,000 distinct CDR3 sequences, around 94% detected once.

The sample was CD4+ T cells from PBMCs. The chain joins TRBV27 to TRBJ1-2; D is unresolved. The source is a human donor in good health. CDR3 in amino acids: CASSLGQSKGYTF. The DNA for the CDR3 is TGTGCCAGCAGTTTAGGCCAAAGTAAAGGCTACACCTTC.